A selection of T cell receptor beta chains follows, all from one sample in a study of cytomegalovirus exposure and HLA in healthy donors. This table comes from immunoSEQ multiplex PCR, and its TCRdb copy is limited to in-frame clones, with some not included. Of 130,000 or so clones in the sample, nearly 90% are singletons; the top ten hold approximately 9.2%. The sample was PBMCs. The origin of the receptors is a woman between 18 and 29 years old in good health and CMV-seropositive. Each CDR3 is given with its conserved first and last residue.

v_gene | CDR3aa
TRBV30 | CAWSDRGSGYTF
TRBV7-6 | CASSLEASGGYDTDTQYF
TRBV6-6 | CASSYSRASNQPQHF
TRBV5-5 | CASSLERQSSYGYTF
TRBV19 | CASNPGQGGYGYTF
TRBV4-3 | CASSQEVMGLSFSGNTIYF
TRBV29-1 | CSVEDPAGGADGYTF
TRBV30 | CAWRGQENQPQHF
TRBV28 | CASSSKQGFSAYEQYF
TRBV10-3 | CAILGTSGGSQYF
TRBV30 | CAWSVQAGSADTQYF
TRBV30 | CAWSGLAASTDTQYF
TRBV7-9 | CASSLAKGTGAYQETQYF
TRBV5-1 | CASSLTGTEGYGYTF
TRBV4-3 | CASSQDIRNRFTGELFF
TRBV6-5 | CASRNRDRLSDTQYF
TRBV7-2 | CASSRRQAYSYEQYF
TRBV5-1 | CASSLAVSYNSPLHF
TRBV11-2 | CASNQQGRTEAFF
TRBV4-2 | CASSQPSGGMNTEAFF
TRBV7-9 | CASSFQGGNSPLHF
TRBV30 | CAWSVRRGTGAFF
TRBV2 | CASSPGGGTEAFF
TRBV6-5 | CASTLSSGGLEQYF
TRBV25-1 | CASGGQGGTEAFF
TRBV2 | CASRAGGGEETQYF
TRBV27 | CASSGLYSRGLAYEQYF
TRBV19 | CASSMAGLAGGTNTGELFF
TRBV28 | CASSLGPGGMNTEAFF
TRBV5-1 | CASSLEGATGRTEAFF
TRBV27 | CASSLPTGHGYTF
TRBV7-9 | CASSLAGGEQYF
TRBV5-1 | CASSPGPQDSPLHF
TRBV20-1 | CRPVETQYF
TRBV5-6 | CASSRFTSNGSTDTQYF
TRBV5-6 | CASSSGDRAYNEQFF
TRBV6-5 | CASSFAGARIYGYTF
TRBV5-6 | CASSHPPGGGRNEQYF
TRBV10-3 | CAISESADRAAYEQYF
TRBV28 | CASTNQPQHF
TRBV10-3 | CAISESADEQYF
TRBV7-8 | CASSSMDWGRLKYF
TRBV6-5 | CATAQQGGQPQHF
TRBV6-6 | CASTQWTDLYGYTF
TRBV18 | CASSRAWTEGTGYTF
TRBV28 | CASSFPPPMTGAFF
TRBV2 | CASSERDRGRGYTF
TRBV4-1 | CASSFRQGNTEAFF